What follows is one T cell receptor (beta chain) and its context. The method was immunoSEQ multiplex PCR; TCRdb's version includes in-frame clones alone and lacks a portion of them. The sample consists of 150,000 to 200,000 clones, 70% to 85% of them appearing once. The study recruited people aged about 18 to 89 years across around 23 US areas. Assignments of participants to cohorts depended upon their own reported clinical history. The sample comes from a study of blood T cell repertoires in COVID-19. Background on the study: Acute and convalescent COVID-19 specimens originated in the United States, Italy and Spain.

V shed 5 bases, J shed 11 bases, and the junction held 11 bases outside the gene matches. CDR1 MNHEY and CDR2 SVGEGT come from the germline V gene. CDR3 length: 14 residues. What was sequenced was PBMCs or T cells enriched from blood (not recorded which). The clonotype comes from a woman in her fifties or sixties with acute COVID-19. The V call is TRBV6-2 or TRBV6-3, the J call TRBJ1-5; 8 bases agree with TRBD1. CDR3 DNA: TGTGCCAGCAGTCAGGGGGCGAGCGCCTTCGCCCAGCATTTT. It encodes CASSQGASAFAQHF.